This T cell receptor (beta chain) was sequenced in a study of vaccination and CD4 T cells after COVID-19. Study in general: Blood was drawn a median around 71 days post second dose, range 14 to 241. Cells were stimulated with overlapping spike peptide pools from SARS-CoV-2, HCoV-NL63, HCoV-OC43 and HCoV-229E.

The Oncomine TCR Beta short-read assay was applied to DNA of cultured CD4+ T cells. TCRdb passed the PCR reads through MiXCR, listing each CDR3 protein once. The sample holds roughly 5,400 distinct CDR3 sequences; around 35% are singletons and the top ten take 26%. Trimming took 2 bases from V and 0 from J, leaving 8 bases between them. The germline V gene has CDR1 ENHRY and CDR2 SYGVKD. This CDR3 has 15 amino acids. Of note for this clonotype: Its antigen remains unidentified.

Treatment indicated: roughly 10-day PBMC culture with coronavirus spike peptide pools or control peptides (ViraFEST assay). From the unexposed donor, CD4+ T cells were collected ahead of the COVID-19 pandemic (2011-2018). The chain joins TRBV10-3 to TRBJ1-3, with a tentative D call TRBD1 (5 bases). This sequence originates from a human donor in good health. Sequences were obtained from CD4+ T cells from blood, cultured in vitro. CDR3 loop: CAISELTGSGNTIYF. For the CDR3, the DNA is TGTGCCATCAGTGAGCTAACAGGCTCTGGAAACACCATATATTTT.